This TCR beta chain was observed in a study of spatial heterogeneity in lung cancer. Study-wide background: Matched bulk RNA-seq yielded a T cell module score, and TCR transcript counts in tumor regions correlated strongly with that score. The average count in raw reads for each unique TCR and UMI combination exceeded 8.5 appearances. Study findings and constraints: The number of expanded tumor alpha and beta chains correlated with mutation number.

This CDR3 comprises 15 residues. The germline V gene has CDR1 ENHRY and CDR2 SYGVKD. Between the trimmed V and J ends, which lost 2 bases and 4 bases, there was a span of 14 bases. The time point: sample taken at primary tumor resection. A total of approximately 77 untreated early-stage non-small cell lung cancer patients served as donors. Researchers sequenced whole RNA taken from tumor, nontumor lung or frozen PBMC without sorting. Via MiXCR, TCRdb re-called the 5' RACE reads, giving one row per CDR3 protein. Of several thousand distinct CDR3 sequences in the sample, approximately 16% are singletons; the top ten hold around 23%. By proportion, this clonotype is medium-sized. Its specificity is unknown.

The input for sequencing was lung tumor tissue, taken at surgery. V gene TRBV10-3 combines with J gene TRBJ1-2; D not resolved. This clonotype was sampled from a female donor with early-stage non-small cell lung cancer. This chain's CDR3 is CAISEDVGSGYGYTF. DNA of the CDR3: TGTGCCATCAGTGAGGATGTAGGGTCAGGCTATGGCTACACCTTC.